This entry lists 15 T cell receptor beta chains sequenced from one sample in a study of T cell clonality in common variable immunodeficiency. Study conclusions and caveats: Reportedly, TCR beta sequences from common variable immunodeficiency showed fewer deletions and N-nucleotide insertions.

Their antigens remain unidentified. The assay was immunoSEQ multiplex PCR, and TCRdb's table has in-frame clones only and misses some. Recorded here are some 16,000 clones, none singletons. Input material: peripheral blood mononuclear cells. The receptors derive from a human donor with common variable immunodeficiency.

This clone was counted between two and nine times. CDR3 DNA, as far as it was read: TGCAGTGCTTCGCGGGCCGCCTCCTACGAG. It is translated as CSASRAASYE. Given in full, the CDR3 is CSASRAASYEQYF. The J gene is TRBJ2-7, the V gene TRBV20-1, with D perhaps matching TRBD2 (5 bases). The CDR3 is cut off 3 residues early in the read; its end comes from the germline J gene. The CDR3 runs to 13 residues. Trimming pared 5 bases from V and 0 bases from J, leaving 11 bases between. Germline CDR1 DFQATT, CDR2 SNEGSKA (reference sequence).

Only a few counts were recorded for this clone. The CDR3 is CASHDSYEQYF. CDR3 DNA, as far as it was read: TGTGCCAGTCACGACAGCTACGAG. The rearrangement links TRBV18 to TRBJ2-7, with D tentatively TRBD1 (5 bases). The read halts 3 residues ahead of the CDR3 end, with the missing end drawn from the germline J gene. This CDR3 spans 11 amino acids. Germline assignment: CDR1 KGHSH and CDR2 LQKENI. V was cut by 9 bases and J by 3 bases, with 9 bases left in between.

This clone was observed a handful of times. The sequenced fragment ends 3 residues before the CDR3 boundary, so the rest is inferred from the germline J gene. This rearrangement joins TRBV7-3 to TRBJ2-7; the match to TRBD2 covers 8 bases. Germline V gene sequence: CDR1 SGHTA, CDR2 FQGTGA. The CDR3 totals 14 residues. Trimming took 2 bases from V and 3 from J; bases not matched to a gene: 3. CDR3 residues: CASSLDAGGYEQYF. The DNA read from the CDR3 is TGTGCCAGCAGCTTAGATGCGGGGGGCTACGAG. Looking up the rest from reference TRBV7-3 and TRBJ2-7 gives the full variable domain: GAGVSQTPSNKVTEKGKYVELRCDPISGHTALYWYRQSLGQGPEFLIYFQGTGAADDSGLPNDRFFAVRPEGSVSTLKIQRTERGDSAVYLCASSLDAGGYEQYFGPGTRLTVT.

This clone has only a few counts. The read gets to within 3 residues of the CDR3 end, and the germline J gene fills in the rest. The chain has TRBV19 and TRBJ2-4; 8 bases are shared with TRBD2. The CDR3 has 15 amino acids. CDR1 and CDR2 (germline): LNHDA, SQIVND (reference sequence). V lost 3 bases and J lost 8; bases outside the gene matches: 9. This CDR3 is CASSMSGGARDIQYF. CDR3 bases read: TGTGCCAGTAGTATGTCCGGGGGGGCCCGGGACATT.

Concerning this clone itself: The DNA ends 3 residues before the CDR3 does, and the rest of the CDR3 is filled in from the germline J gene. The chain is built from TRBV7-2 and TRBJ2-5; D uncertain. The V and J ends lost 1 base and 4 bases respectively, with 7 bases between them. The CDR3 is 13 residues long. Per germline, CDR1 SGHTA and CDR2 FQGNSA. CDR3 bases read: TGTGCCAGCAGCTTAGTATCCCCAGAGACC. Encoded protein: CASSLVSPET. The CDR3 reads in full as CASSLVSPETQYF.

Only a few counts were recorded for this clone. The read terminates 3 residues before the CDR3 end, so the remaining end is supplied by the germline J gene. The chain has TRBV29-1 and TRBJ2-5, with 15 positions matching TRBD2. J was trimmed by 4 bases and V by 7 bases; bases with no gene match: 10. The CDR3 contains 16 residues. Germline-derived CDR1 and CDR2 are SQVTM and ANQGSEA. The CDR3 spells CSARGWGLAGGETQYF. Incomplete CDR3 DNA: TGCAGCGCCAGAGGCTGGGGACTAGCGGGGGGAGAGACC.

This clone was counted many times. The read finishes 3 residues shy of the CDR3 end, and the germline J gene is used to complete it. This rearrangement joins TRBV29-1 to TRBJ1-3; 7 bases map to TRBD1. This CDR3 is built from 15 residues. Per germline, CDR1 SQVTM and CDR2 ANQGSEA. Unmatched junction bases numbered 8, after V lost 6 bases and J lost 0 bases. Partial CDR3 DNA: TGCAGCGTGGCAAAACAGGGGACCTCTGGAAACACC. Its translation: CSVAKQGTSGNT. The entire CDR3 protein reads CSVAKQGTSGNTIYF.

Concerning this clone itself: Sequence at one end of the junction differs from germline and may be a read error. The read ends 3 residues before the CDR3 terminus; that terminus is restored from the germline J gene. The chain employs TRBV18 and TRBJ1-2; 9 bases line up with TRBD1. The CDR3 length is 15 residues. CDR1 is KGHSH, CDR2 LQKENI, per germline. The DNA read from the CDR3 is TGTGCCAGCTCCCCACGTGGGGACAGGGCCTATGGC. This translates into CASSPRGDRAYG. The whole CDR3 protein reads CASSPRGDRAYGYTF.

The CDR3 spells CASSFRTQGYEQYF. CDR3 DNA, as far as it was read: TGTGCCAGCAGCTTCCGGACCCAGGGGTACGAG. V usage is TRBV7-9 and J usage is TRBJ2-7; D may be TRBD1 (6 bases). The read ends 3 residues early relative to the CDR3; the germline J gene fills the gap. Trimming pared 3 bases from V and 4 bases from J, leaving 13 bases between. Germline values: CDR1 SEHNR, CDR2 FQNEAQ (reference sequence). The CDR3 extends over 14 amino acids.

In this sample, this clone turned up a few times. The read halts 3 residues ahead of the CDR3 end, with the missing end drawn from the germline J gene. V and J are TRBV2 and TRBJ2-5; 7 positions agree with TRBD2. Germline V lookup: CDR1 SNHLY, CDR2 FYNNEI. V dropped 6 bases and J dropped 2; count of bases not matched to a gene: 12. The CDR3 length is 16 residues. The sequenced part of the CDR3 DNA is TGTGCCAGCAGGGCCTTTGGCGGGAGAGAACAAGAGACC. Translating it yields CASRAFGGREQET. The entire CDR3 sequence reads CASRAFGGREQETQYF.

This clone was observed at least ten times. The CDR3 sequence is CASSAAGPRPQHF. The DNA read from the CDR3 is TGTGCCAGCAGTGCGGCAGGGCCCCGGCCC. The chain recombines TRBV6-1 with TRBJ1-5; weak D call: TRBD1 (5 bases). The CDR3 goes on 3 residues after the read ends, and that part is filled in from the germline J gene. CDR3 length: 13 residues. The V end was cut by 4 bases, the J end by 9 bases, with 13 bases between. Germline CDR1 is MNHNS and CDR2 is SASEGT.

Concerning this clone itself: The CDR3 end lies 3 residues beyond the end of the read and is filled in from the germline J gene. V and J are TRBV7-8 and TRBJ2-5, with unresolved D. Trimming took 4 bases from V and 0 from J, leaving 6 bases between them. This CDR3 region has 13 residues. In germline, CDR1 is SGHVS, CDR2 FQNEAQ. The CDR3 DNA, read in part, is TGTGCCAGCAGCTCACAGTACCAAGAGACC. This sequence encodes CASSSQYQET. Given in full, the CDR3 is CASSSQYQETQYF.

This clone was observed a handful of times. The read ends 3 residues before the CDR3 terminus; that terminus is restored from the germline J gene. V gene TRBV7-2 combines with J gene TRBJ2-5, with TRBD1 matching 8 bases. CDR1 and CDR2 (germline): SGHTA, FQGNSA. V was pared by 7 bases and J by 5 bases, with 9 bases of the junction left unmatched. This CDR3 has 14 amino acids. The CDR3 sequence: CASTPGQGYETQYF. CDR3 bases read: TGTGCCAGCACTCCAGGACAGGGATACGAGACC. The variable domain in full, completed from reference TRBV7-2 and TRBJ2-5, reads GAGVSQSPSNKVTEKGKDVELRCDPISGHTALYWYRQSLGQGLEFLIYFQGNSAPDKSGLPSDRFSAERTGGSVSTLTIQRTQQEDSAVYLCASTPGQGYETQYFGPGTRLLVL.

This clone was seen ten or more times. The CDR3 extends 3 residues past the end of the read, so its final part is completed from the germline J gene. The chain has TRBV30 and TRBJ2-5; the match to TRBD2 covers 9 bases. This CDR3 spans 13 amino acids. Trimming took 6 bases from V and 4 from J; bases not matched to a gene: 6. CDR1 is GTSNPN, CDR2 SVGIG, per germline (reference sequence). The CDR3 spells CACLGRGGETQYF. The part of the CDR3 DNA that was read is TGTGCCTGCCTCGGGCGGGGGGGAGAGACC.

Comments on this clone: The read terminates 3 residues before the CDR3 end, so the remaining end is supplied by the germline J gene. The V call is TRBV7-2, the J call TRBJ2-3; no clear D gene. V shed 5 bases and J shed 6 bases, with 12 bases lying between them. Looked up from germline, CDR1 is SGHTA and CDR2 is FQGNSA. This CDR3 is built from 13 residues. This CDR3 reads CASSPLQWDTQYF. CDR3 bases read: TGTGCCAGCAGCCCCCTCCAGTGGGATACG.